This T cell receptor beta chain was sequenced for a study of regulatory dendritic cells for organ transplantation. Germline V CDR1 and CDR2: LNHNV, YYDKDF (reference sequence). J gave up 4 bases and V 0 bases, and 7 bases lay outside the gene matches. CDR3 length: 16 amino acids. Regarding the study as a whole: Considerable individual heterogeneity was seen in alloreactive memory CD8+ T cells.

Note on this clone: The antigen remains unidentified.

Generated by immunoSEQ multiplex PCR, the TCRdb table keeps only in-frame clones and is missing some. The data show approximately 28,000 clones, approximately 81% seen once. V usage is TRBV15 and J usage is TRBJ2-3; 7 nucleotides align to TRBD2. The clonotype originates from a human donor in good health. Sequenced input: naive CD8+ T cells from blood. Stated subset: CD45RA+ naive T cells. The CDR3 bases are TGTGCCACCAGCAGAGATGGGGGGGGGACGGCAGATACGCAGTATTTT. Translated: CATSRDGGGTADTQYF. Looking up the rest from reference TRBV15 and TRBJ2-3 gives the full variable domain: DAMVIQNPRYQVTQFGKPVTLSCSQTLNHNVMYWYQQKSSQAPKLLFHYYDKDFNNEADTPDNFQSRRPNTSFCFLDIRSPGLGDTAMYLCATSRDGGGTADTQYFGPGTRLTVL.